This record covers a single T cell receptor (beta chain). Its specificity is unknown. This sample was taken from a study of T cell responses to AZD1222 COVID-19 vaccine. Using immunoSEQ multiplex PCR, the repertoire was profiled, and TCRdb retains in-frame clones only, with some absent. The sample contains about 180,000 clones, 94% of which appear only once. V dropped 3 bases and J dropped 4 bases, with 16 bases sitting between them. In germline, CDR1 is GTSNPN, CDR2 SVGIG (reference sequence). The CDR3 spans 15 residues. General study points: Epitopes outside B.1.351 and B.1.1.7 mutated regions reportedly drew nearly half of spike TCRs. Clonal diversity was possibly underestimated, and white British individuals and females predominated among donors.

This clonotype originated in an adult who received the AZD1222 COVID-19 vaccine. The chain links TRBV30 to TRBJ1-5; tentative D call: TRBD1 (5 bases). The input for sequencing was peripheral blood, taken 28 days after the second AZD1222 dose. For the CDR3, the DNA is TGTGCCTGGAGCCCCTCTCTGGACACGAATCAGCCCCAGCATTTT. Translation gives CAWSPSLDTNQPQHF.